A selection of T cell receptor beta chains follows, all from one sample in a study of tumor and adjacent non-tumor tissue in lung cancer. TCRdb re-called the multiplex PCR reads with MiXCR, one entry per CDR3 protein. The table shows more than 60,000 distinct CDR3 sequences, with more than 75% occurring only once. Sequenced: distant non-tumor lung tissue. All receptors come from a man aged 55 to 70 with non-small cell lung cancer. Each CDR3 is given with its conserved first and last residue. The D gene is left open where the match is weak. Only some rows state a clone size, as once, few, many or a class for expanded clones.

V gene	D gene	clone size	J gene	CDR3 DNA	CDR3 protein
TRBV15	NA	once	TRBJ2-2	TGTGCCACCAGCAGCGGGAAAGACACCGGGGAGCCGCTTTTT	CATSSGKDTGEPLF
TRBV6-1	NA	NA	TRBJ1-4	TGTGCCACCCCCGGACTCGAGGGTGAAAAACAGTTTTTT	CATPGLEGEKQFF
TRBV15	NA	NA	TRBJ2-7	TGTGCCACCAGCAGCGGAACCTCCTACGAGCAGTACTTC	CATSSGTSYEQYF
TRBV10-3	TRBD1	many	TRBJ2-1	TGTGCCATCACCGTAACAGGGACAGGTTTCAATGAGCAGTTCTTC	CAITVTGTGFNEQFF
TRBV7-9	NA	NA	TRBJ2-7	TGTGCCAGCAGCCCGCCCTGGTGGGGCTACGAGCAGCACTTC	CASSPPWWGYEQHF
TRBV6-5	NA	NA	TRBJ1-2	TGTGCCAACAGTTACTCCAACCAGGGATGGTATTGCTACACCTTC	CANSYSNQGWYCYTF
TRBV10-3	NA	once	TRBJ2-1	TGTGCCAATTCCCCCGCCGGCTCCTACAATGAGCAGTTCTTC	CANSPAGSYNEQFF
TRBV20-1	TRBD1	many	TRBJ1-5	TGCAGTGCTGAGACAGGGTTTGACAGCAATCAGCCCCAGCATTTT	CSAETGFDSNQPQHF
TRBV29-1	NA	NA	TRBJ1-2	TGCAGCGTCGCGGGGACTCCCAGGAGTAATGGCTACACCTTC	CSVAGTPRSNGYTF
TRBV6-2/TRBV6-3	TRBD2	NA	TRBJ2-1	TGTGCCAGCAGGTACAAAAAACGCGGGAGTTTCCCCCCTGAGCAGTTCTTC	CASRYKKRGSFPPEQFF
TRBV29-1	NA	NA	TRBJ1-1	TGCAGCGTTGCTTATGTGGGTTTGGGCACTGAAGCTTTCTTT	CSVAYVGLGTEAFF
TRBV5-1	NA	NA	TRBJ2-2	TGCGCCAGCAGCTTGGGCCAGGGCCACACCGGGGAGTTGTTTTTT	CASSLGQGHTGELFF
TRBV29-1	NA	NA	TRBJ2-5	TGCAACGCTGAAATAGGTGTACAAGAGACCCAGTACTTC	CNAEIGVQETQYF
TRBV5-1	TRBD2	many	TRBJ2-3	TGCGCCAGCAGCTTGGACGGGAGGAGTTCAGATACGCAGTATTTT	CASSLDGRSSDTQYF
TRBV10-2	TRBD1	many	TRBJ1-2	TGCGCCAGCAATGAGTCTTATCGAGGACAGGGGTATGGCTACACCTTC	CASNESYRGQGYGYTF
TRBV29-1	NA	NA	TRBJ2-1	TGCAGCGTTGAAGAGACGGGGGAACAGTTCTTC	CSVEETGEQFF
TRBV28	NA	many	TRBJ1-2	TGTGCCAGCAGACTAACCGGCTACTATGGCTACACCTTC	CASRLTGYYGYTF
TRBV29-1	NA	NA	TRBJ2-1	TGCAGCGCTGGAACAAGGGATTACAATGAGCAGTTTTTC	CSAGTRDYNEQFF
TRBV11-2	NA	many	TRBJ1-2	TGTGCCAGCAGCTTAAACCGGGGCGGCTACACCTTC	CASSLNRGGYTF
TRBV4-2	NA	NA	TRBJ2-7	TGTGCCAGCAGCTCGACTGGGGGTAAGGGCGAGCAGTACTTC	CASSSTGGKGEQYF
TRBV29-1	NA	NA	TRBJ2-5	TGCAGCGTCCAGGGCGTACGAGAGACCCATTACTTC	CSVQGVRETHYF
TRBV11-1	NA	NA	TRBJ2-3	TGTGTCAACAGTCCCGGAACAGGGTTCACAGATACGCAGTATTTT	CVNSPGTGFTDTQYF
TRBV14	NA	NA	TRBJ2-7	TGCGCCAGCAGCCAAGATATGGGGGCTTCGCGGATCGAGCAGTGCTTC	CASSQDMGASRIEQCF
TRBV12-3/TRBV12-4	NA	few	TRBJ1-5	TGTGCCAGCAGTTTGGGATTTTGGCAACCCCAGCATTTT	CASSLGFWQPQHF